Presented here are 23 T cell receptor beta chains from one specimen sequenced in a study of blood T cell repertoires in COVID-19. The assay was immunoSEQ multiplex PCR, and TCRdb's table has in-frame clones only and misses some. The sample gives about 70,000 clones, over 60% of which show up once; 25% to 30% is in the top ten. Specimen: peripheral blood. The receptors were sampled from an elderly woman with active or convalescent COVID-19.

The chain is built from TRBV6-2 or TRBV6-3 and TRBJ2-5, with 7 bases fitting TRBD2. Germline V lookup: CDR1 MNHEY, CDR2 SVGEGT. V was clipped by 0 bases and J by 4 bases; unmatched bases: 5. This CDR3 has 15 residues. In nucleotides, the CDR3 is TGTGCCAGCAGTTACTCGAGTTCGGGAGGAGAGACCCAGTACTTC. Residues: CASSYSSSGGETQYF.

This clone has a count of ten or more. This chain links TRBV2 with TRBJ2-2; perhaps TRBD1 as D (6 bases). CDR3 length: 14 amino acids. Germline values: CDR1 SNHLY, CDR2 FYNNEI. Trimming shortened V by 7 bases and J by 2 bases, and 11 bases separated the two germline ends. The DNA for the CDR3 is TGTGCCAGCAAAGGGACACCTAACACCGGGGAGCTGTTTTTT. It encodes CASKGTPNTGELFF.

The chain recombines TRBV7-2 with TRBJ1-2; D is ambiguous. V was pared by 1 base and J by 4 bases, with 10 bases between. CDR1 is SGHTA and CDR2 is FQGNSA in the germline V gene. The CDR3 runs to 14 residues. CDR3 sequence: CASSLGLQSYGYTF. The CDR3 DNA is TGTGCCAGCAGCTTAGGCCTGCAGTCCTATGGCTACACCTTC.

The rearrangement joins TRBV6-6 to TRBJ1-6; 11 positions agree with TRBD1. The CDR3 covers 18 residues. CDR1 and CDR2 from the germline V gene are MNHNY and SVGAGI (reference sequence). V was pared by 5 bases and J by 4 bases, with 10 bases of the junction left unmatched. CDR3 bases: TGTGCCAGCAGTCTCCGGGACAGGGGGATCCGATATAATTCACCCCTCCACTTT. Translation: CASSLRDRGIRYNSPLHF.

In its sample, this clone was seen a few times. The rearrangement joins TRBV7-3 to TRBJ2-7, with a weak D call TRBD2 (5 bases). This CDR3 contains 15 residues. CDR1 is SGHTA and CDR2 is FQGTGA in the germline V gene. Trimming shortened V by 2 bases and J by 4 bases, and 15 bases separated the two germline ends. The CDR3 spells CASSLESGEGYEQYF. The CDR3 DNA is TGTGCCAGCAGCTTAGAATCCGGGGAAGGTTACGAGCAGTACTTC. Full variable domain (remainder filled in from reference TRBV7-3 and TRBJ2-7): GAGVSQTPSNKVTEKGKYVELRCDPISGHTALYWYRQSLGQGPEFLIYFQGTGAADDSGLPNDRFFAVRPEGSVSTLKIQRTERGDSAVYLCASSLESGEGYEQYFGPGTRLTVT.

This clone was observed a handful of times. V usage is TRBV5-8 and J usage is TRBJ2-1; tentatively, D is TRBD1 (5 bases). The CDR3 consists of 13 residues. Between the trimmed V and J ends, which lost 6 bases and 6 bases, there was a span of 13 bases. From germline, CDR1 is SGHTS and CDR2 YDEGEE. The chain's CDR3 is CASKVDSTNEQFF. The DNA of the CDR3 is TGTGCCAGCAAGGTCGACAGTACCAATGAGCAGTTCTTC. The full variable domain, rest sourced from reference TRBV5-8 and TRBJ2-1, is EAGVTQSPTHLIKTRGQQATLRCSPISGHTSVYWYQQALGLGLQFLLWYDEGEERNRGNFPPRFSGRQFPNYSSELNVNALELEDSALYLCASKVDSTNEQFFGPGTRLTVL.

CDR3 nucleotides: TGTGCCAGCAGCCTCCGGACAACTAGCACAGATACGCAGTATTTT. Translation: CASSLRTTSTDTQYF. The V gene is TRBV11-2, the J gene TRBJ2-3; D possibly corresponds to TRBD1 (5 bases). The CDR3 loop spans 15 amino acids. The V end lost 5 bases, the J end lost 0 bases, and 12 bases lay between the germline ends. Germline lookup yields CDR1 SGHAT and CDR2 FQNNGV.

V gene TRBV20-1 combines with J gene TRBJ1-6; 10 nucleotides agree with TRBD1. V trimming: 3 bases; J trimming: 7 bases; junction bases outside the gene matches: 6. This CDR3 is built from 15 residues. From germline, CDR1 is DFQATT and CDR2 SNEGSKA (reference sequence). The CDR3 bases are TGCAGTGCTAGTCCGGGACAGGGGAAAAATTCACCCCTCCACTTT. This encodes CSASPGQGKNSPLHF.

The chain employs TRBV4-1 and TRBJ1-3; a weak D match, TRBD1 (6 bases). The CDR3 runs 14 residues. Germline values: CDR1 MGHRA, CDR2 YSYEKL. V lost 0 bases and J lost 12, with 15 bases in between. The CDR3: CASSQDLNRAGIYF. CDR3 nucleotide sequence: TGCGCCAGCAGCCAAGATCTGAACAGGGCCGGCATATATTTT.

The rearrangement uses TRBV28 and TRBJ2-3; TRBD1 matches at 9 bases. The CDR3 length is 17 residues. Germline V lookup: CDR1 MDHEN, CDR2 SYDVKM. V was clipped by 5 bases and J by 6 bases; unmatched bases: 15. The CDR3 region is CASSPPRPGQGRDTQYF. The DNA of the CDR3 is TGTGCCAGCAGTCCGCCCCGGCCGGGACAGGGAAGGGATACGCAGTATTTT. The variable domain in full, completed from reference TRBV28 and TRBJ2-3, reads DVKVTQSSRYLVKRTGEKVFLECVQDMDHENMFWYRQDPGLGLRLIYFSYDVKMKEKGDIPEGYSVSREKKERFSLILESASTNQTSMYLCASSPPRPGQGRDTQYFGPGTRLTVL.

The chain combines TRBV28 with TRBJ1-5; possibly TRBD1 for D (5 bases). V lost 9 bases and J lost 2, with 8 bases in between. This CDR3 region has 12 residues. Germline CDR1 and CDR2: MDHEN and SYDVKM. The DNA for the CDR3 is TGTGCCAGTAAAGGGGGCAATCAGCCCCAGCATTTT. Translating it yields CASKGGNQPQHF.

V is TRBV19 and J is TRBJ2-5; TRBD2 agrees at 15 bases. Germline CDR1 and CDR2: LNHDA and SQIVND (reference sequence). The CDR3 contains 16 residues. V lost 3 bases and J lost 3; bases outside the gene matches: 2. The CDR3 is CASSMRTSGGEETQYF. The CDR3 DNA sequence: TGTGCCAGTAGTATGAGGACTAGCGGGGGGGAAGAGACCCAGTACTTC.

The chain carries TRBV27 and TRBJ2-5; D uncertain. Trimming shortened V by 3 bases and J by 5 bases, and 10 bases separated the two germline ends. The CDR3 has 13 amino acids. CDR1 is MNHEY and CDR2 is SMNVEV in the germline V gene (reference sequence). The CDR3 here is CASSFRSRETQYF. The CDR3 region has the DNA TGTGCCAGCAGTTTCCGGAGCCGGGAGACCCAGTACTTC.

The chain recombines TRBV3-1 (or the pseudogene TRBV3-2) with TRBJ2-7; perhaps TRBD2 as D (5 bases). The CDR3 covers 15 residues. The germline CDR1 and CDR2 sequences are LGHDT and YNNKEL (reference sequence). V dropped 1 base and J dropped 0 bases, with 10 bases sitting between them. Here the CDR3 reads CASSQGAASSYEQYF. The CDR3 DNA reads TGTGCCAGCAGCCAAGGAGCGGCAAGCTCCTACGAGCAGTACTTC.

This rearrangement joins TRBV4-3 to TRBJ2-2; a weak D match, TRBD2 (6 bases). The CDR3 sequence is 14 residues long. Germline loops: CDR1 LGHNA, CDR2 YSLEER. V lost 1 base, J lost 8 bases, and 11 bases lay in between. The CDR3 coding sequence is TGCGCCAGCAGCCAAGTTGGAGGGGTAGGGGAGCTGTTTTTT. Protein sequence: CASSQVGGVGELFF.

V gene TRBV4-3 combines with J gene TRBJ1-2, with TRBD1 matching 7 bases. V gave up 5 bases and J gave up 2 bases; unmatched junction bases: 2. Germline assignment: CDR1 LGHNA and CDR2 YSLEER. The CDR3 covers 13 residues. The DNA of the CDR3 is TGCGCCAGCAGCTGGGGACAGAACTATGGCTACACCTTC. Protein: CASSWGQNYGYTF.

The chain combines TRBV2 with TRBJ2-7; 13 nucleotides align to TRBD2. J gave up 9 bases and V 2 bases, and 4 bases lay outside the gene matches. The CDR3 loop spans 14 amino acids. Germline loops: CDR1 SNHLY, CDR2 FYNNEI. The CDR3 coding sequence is TGTGCCAGCAGTGAAAGGACTAGCGGGGGATCGCAGTACTTC. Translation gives CASSERTSGGSQYF.

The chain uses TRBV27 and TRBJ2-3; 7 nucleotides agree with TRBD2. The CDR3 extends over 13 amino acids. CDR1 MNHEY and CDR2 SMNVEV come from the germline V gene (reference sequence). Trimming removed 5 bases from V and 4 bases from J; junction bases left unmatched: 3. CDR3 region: CASSNLAADTQYF. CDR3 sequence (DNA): TGTGCCAGCAGTAACCTAGCGGCAGATACGCAGTATTTT.

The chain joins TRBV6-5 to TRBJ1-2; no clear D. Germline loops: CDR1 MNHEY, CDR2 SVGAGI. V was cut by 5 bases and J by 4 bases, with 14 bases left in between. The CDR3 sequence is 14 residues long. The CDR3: CASSTRESFYGYTF. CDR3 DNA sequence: TGTGCCAGCAGTACACGGGAAAGCTTCTATGGCTACACCTTC.

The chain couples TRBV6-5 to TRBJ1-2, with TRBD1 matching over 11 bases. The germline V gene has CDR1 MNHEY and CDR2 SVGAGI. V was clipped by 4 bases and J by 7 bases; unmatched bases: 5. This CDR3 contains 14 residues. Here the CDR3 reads CASSSMDRGPGYTF. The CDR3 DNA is TGTGCCAGCAGTTCTATGGACAGGGGGCCTGGCTACACCTTC.

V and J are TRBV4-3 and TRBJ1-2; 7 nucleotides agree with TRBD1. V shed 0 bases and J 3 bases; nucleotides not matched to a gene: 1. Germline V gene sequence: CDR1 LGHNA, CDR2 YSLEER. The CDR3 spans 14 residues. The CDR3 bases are TGCGCCAGCAGCCAAGACAGGGGGGACTATGGCTACACCTTC. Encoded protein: CASSQDRGDYGYTF.

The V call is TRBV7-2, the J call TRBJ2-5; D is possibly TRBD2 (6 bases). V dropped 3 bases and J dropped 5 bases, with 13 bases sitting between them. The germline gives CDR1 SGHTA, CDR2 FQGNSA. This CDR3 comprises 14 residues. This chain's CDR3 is CASSFGGMGETQYF. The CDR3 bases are TGTGCCAGCAGCTTCGGCGGGATGGGTGAGACCCAGTACTTC.

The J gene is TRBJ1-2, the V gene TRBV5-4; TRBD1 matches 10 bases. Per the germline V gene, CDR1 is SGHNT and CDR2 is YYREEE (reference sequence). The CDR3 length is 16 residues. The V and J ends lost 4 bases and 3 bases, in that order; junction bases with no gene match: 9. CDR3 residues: CASSPELTGGDYGYTF. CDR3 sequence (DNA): TGTGCCAGCAGCCCCGAACTGACAGGGGGCGACTATGGCTACACCTTC.